Sequencing of this T cell receptor beta chain was carried out in a study of vaccination and CD4 T cells after COVID-19 (dated by TCRdb to 2022 to 2024). With respect to the entire study: Convalescent patients had a positive SARS-CoV-2 result on nasal swab PCR, and of these patients, 8 or 9 had mild disease and one had severe disease. In the convalescent cohort there were six males and four females, among whom were two Hispanic individuals, seven Caucasians, two Asians and one multiracial person. Participants received two doses of either the Pfizer-BioNTech BNT162b2 vaccine (n=8) or the Moderna mRNA-1273 vaccine (n=2). Post-COVID blood samples from convalescent patients were collected a median of around 110 days after diagnosis, with a range of roughly 35 to 180 days. Post-vaccine blood samples were collected a median of about 72 days after the second vaccine dose, ranging from about 14 to 241 days. For a few convalescent patients, samples were collected at an early post-vaccination timepoint (day 14) as well as at a late post-vaccination timepoint (days 161 to 241). Culture stimuli were overlapping spike peptide pools from SARS-CoV-2 and from the common cold coronaviruses HCoV-NL63, HCoV-OC43 and HCoV-229E. In control cultures, a CEFX viral epitope pool was used as positive control, an HIV-1 Nef peptide pool was used as negative control, or no peptide was added. In 10 COVID-19 convalescent patients and a few infection-naive healthy vaccine recipients, researchers compared the spike-specific CD4+ TCR repertoire from before mRNA vaccination with the repertoire from after.

CDR1 and CDR2 (SGHRS, YFSETQ) derive from the germline V gene. Reading from cysteine to phenylalanine, the CDR3 counts 14 amino acids. Just CDR3 DNA is preserved here, 42 bases in frame from base 1. V is clipped by 4 bases and J by 5 bases, and the sequence between their germline boundaries is 15 bases long. Results and caveats for the whole study, not just this receptor: The median number of SARS-CoV-2-reactive clonotypes rose from 20 to 25 after infection to 38 after vaccination, but the change was not significant. Among the post-vaccine SARS-CoV-2-reactive clones in convalescent patients, a median 86.3% showed up only after vaccination, which suggests vaccine-specific priming. In convalescent patients, nearly all vaccine-specific clones (304 of 307) were found to be mono-reactive for SARS-CoV-2 spike rather than cross-reactive with common cold coronaviruses. Relatively few convalescent patients were included in the study, and early timepoints after natural infection were not analyzed.

Comments on this clonotype: Its antigen target is currently unknown. Base quality data are lacking; no much larger clone is found one base away.

The library was built by means of PCR. DNA from cultured CD4+ T cells was subjected to TCR sequencing with the Oncomine TCR Beta short-read assay at the Johns Hopkins FTIC core. Genomic DNA was extracted from the cultured CD4+ T cells with the QIAamp micro DNA kit. Oncomine TCR Beta libraries made from cultured CD4+ T cells were pooled using unique dual indexes and sequenced on an Illumina iSeq 100. The paper's processing steps were these. Non-productive sequences were removed, and CDR3s not starting with C, not ending with F or W, or shorter than 7 amino acids were discarded. Antigen-specific clonotypes were identified with the MANAFEST web application by comparing peptide-stimulated wells with reference and other culture wells. For a clone to be called positive, the clone needed an FDR below 0.05, an odds ratio above 5, and a productive frequency above 0.1% in at least two of three replicate wells. A clonotype counted as cross-reactive if it showed significant expansion both in the SARS-CoV-2 spike wells and in at least one common cold coronavirus spike condition. CDR3 homology was assessed with Levenshtein distances (stringdist) and unrooted phylogenetic trees (ape) in R version 3.6.1. In TCRdb, the public reads were trimmed at Q25 with fastp and aligned with MiXCR, with productive beta chains retained. Under each unique CDR3 protein, matching rows form one entry showing the most common genes and DNA. For this entry, the V and J calls and clone size follow TCRdb and not the study's own pipeline. Here the sample has 25,000 to 30,000 distinct CDR3 sequences; over 30% occur a single time. About 3.7% of the sample is taken by the ten largest.

The time point label, read with the paper, signifies: late sampling 161 to 241 days after vaccination in a few convalescent patients. In light of the paper, this sample's treatment or condition label describes: 10-day PBMC culture with coronavirus spike peptide pools or control peptides (ViraFEST assay). To expand antigen-specific T cells with peptide pools and then pick out the expanded clonotypes through TCR sequencing, the study relied on the ViraFEST assay. The convalescent patients' positive SARS-CoV-2 PCR tests were from March to December 2020, which was before the Alpha, Beta and Delta variants emerged in the United States. Each well held under 2.5 million PBMCs cultured in IMDM containing about 5% human AB serum and about 10 IU/ml IL-2, with 10 ug/ml peptide pools added. On days 3 and 7, half of the culture medium was replaced with fresh IL-2-containing medium. After about 11 days of culture, CD4+ T cells were isolated by negative selection using the EasySep CD4+ T cell isolation kit. PBMCs were separated from whole blood using Ficoll-Paque Plus gradient centrifugation and then either used fresh or cryopreserved at -140C. In general, triplicate wells were set up for every culture condition.

The sequences come from CD4+ T cells from blood, cultured in vitro, collected about 7 months after SARS-CoV-2 vaccination. The receptor was isolated from a human donor who had recovered from COVID-19. The chain couples TRBV5-1 to TRBJ2-5; the D gene is perhaps TRBD2, from 6 matching bases. The CDR3 region: CASSLGGVKETQYF. The nucleotide sequence is TGCGCCAGCAGCCTCGGCGGGGTCAAGGAGACCCAGTACTTC.